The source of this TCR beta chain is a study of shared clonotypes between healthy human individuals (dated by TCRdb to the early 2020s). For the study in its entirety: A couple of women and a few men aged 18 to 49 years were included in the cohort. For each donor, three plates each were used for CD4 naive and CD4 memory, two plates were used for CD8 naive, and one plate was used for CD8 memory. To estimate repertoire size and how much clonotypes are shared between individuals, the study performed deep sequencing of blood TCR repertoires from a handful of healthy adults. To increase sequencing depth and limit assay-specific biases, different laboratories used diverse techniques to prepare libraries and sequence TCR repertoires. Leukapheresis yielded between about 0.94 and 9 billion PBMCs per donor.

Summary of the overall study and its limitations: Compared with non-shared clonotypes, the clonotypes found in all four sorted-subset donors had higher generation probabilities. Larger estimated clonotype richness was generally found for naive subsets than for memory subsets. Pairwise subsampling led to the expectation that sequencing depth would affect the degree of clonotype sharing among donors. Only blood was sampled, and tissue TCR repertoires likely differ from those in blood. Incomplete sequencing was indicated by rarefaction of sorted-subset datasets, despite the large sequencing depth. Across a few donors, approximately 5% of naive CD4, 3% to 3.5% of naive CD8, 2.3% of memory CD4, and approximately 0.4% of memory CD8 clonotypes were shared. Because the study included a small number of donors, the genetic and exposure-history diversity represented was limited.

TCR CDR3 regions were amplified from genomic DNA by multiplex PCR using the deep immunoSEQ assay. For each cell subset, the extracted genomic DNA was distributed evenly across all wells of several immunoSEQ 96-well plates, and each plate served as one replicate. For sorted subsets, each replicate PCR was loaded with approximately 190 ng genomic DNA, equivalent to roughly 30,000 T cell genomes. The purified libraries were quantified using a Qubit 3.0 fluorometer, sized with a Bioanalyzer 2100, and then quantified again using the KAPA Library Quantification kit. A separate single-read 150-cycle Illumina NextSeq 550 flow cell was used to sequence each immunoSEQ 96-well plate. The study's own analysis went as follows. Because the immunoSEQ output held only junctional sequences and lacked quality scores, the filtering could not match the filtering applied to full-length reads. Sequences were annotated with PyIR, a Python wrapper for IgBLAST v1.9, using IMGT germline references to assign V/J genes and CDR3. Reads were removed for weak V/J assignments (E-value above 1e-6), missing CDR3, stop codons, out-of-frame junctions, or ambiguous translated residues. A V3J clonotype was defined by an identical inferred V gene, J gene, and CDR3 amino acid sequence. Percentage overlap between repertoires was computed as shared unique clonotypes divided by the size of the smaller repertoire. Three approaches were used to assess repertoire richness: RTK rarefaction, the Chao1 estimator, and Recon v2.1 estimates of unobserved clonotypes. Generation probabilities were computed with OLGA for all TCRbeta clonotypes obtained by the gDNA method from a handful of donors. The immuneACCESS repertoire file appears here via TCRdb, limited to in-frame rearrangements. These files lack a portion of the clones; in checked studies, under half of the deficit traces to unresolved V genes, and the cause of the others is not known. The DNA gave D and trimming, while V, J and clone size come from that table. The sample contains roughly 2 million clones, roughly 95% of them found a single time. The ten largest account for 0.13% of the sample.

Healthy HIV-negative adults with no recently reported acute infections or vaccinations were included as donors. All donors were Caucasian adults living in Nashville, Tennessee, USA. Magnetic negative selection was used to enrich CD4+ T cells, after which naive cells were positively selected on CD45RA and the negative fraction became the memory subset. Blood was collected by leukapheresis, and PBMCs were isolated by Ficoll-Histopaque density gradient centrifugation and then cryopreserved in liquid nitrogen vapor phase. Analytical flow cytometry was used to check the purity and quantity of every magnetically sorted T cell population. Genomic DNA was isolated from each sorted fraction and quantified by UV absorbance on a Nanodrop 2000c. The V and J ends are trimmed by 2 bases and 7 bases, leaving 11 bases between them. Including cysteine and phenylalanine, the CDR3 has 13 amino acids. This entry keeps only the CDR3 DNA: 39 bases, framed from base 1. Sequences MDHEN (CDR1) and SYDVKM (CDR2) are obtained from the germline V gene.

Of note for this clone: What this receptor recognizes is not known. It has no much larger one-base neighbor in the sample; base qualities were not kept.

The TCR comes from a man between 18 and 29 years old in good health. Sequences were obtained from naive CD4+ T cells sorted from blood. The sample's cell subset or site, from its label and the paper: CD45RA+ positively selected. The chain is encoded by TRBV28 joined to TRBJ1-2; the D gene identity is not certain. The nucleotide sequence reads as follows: TGTGCCAGCAGTTTAGCCCCGATGGGTGGCTACACCTTC. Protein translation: CASSLAPMGGYTF.